This T cell receptor beta chain derives from a study of blood T cell repertoires in COVID-19. Study-level information: Researchers got acute and convalescent COVID-19 samples from the United States, Italy and Spain. From T cells, B-cell-depleted T cells, or PBMCs came the material, which was cDNA or gDNA.

Sequencing was performed with immunoSEQ multiplex PCR; in TCRdb, only in-frame clones are kept and a portion is missing. The profile shows more than 65,000 clones, over 70% of them singletons. CDR3 length equals 13 residues. In germline, CDR1 is LNHDA, CDR2 SQIVND (reference sequence). Trimming shortened V by 8 bases and J by 1 base, and 12 bases separated the two germline ends. Sequencing was performed on peripheral blood. The chain joins TRBV19 to TRBJ2-7, with D perhaps TRBD2 (5 bases). The clonotype originates from a man aged 60 to 69 with acute or convalescent COVID-19. Written as DNA, the CDR3 is TGTGCCAGTCAACTAGGTGGTTCCTACGAGCAGTACTTC. It translates to CASQLGGSYEQYF.